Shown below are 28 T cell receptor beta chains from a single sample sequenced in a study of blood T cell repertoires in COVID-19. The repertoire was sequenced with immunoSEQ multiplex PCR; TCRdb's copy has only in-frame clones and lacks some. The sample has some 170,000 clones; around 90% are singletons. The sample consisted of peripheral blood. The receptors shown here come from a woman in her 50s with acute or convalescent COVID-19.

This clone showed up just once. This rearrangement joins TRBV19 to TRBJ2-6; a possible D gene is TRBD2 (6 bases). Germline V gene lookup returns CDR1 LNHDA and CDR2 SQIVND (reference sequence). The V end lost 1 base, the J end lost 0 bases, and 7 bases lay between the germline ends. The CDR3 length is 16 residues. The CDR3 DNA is TGTGCCAGTAGTATAGTGGGGGGCTCTGGGGCCAACGTCCTGACTTTC. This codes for CASSIVGGSGANVLTF. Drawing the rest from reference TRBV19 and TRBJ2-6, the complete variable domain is DGGITQSPKYLFRKEGQNVTLSCEQNLNHDAMYWYRQDPGQGLRLIYYSQIVNDFQKGDIAEGYSVSREKKESFPLTVTSAQKNPTAFYLCASSIVGGSGANVLTFGAGSRLTVL.

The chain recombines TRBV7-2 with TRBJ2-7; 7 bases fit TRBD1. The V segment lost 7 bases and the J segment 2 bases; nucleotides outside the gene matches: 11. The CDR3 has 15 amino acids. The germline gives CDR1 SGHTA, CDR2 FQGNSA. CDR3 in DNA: TGTGCCAGCAACTTGCAGACAGGGTCCACCTACGAGCAGTACTTC. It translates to CASNLQTGSTYEQYF.

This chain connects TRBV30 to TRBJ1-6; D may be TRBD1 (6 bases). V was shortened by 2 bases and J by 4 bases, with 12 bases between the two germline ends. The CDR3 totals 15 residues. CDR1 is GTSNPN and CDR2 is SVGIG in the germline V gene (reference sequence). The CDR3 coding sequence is TGTGCCTGGAGTACGGGGAGGGGGTATAATTCACCCCTCCACTTT. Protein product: CAWSTGRGYNSPLHF.

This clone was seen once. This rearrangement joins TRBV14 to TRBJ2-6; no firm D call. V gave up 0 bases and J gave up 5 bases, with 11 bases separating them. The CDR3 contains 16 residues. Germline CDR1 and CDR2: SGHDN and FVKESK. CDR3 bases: TGTGCCAGCAGCCAAGATCTCGGTTTGAGGGCCAACGTCCTGACTTTC. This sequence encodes CASSQDLGLRANVLTF.

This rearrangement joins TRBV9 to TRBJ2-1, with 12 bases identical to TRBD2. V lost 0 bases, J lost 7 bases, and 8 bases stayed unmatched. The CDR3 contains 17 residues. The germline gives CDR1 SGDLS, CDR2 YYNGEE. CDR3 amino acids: CASSVASGGAKRNEQFF. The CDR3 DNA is TGTGCCAGCAGCGTAGCTAGCGGGGGGGCCAAAAGGAATGAGCAGTTCTTC.

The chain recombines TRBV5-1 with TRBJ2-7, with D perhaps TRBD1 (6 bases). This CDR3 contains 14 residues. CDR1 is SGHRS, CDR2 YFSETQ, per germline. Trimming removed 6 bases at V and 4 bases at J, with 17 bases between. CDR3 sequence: CASTGFRGSYEQYF. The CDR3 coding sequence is TGCGCCAGCACCGGGTTTAGGGGGTCGTACGAGCAGTACTTC.

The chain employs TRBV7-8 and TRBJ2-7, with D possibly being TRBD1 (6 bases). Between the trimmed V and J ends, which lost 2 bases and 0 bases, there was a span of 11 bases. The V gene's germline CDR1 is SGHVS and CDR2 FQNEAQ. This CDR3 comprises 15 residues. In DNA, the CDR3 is TGTGCCAGCAGCTTATCAGGACAGCTCTCCTACGAGCAGTACTTC. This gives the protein CASSLSGQLSYEQYF.

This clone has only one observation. CDR3 coding DNA: TGTGCCACCAGTGATTTTGGTGGGGCCGAATTCTCCTACAATGAGCAGTTCTTC. Amino acids: CATSDFGGAEFSYNEQFF. This rearrangement joins TRBV24-1 to TRBJ2-1; a weak D match, TRBD1 (5 bases). Germline V gene sequence: CDR1 KGHDR, CDR2 SFDVKD. The CDR3 covers 18 residues. Trimming pared 1 base from V and 0 bases from J, leaving 15 bases between.

The CDR3 protein is CASSYSQATYEQYF. CDR3 in DNA: TGTGCCAGCAGTTACAGCCAGGCAACCTACGAGCAGTACTTC. This chain connects TRBV6-5 to TRBJ2-7; D not certain. The CDR3 contains 14 residues. CDR1 and CDR2 from the germline V gene are MNHEY and SVGAGI. Trimming left V 2 bases short and J 2 bases short, with 10 bases between.

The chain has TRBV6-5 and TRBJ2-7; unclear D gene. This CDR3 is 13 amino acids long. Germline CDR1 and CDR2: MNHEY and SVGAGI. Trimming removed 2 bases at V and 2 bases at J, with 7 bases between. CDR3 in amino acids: CASSYQLTYEQYF. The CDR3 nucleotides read TGTGCCAGCAGTTACCAACTAACCTACGAGCAGTACTTC.

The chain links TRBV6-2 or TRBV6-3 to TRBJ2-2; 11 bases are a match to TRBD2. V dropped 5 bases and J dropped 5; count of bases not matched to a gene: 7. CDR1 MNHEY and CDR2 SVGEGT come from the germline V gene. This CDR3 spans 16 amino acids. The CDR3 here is CASSRLRTSGTGELFF. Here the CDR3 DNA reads TGTGCCAGCAGTAGACTCCGGACTAGCGGGACCGGGGAGCTGTTTTTT.

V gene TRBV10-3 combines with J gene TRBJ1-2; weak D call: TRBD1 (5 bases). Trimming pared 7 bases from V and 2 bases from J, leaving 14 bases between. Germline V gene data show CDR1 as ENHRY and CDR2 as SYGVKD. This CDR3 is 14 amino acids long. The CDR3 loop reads CAITDRTQNYGYTF. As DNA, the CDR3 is TGTGCCATCACCGACCGGACACAAAACTATGGCTACACCTTC.

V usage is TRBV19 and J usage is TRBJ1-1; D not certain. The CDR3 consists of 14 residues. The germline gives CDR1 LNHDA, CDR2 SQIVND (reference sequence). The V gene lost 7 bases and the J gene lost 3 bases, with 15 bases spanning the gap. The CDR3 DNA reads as TGTGCCAGTACTGACGAACCGGACTACACTGAAGCTTTCTTT. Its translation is CASTDEPDYTEAFF. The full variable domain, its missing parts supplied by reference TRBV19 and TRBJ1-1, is DGGITQSPKYLFRKEGQNVTLSCEQNLNHDAMYWYRQDPGQGLRLIYYSQIVNDFQKGDIAEGYSVSREKKESFPLTVTSAQKNPTAFYLCASTDEPDYTEAFFGQGTRLTVV.

CDR3 sequence: CASSRGTGNSPLHF. The CDR3 DNA reads TGCGCCAGCAGCCGCGGGACAGGGAATTCACCCCTCCACTTT. V usage is TRBV4-1 and J usage is TRBJ1-6; 9 nucleotides agree with TRBD1. Germline values: CDR1 MGHRA, CDR2 YSYEKL. The V gene end was trimmed by 4 bases and the J gene end by 7 bases; junction bases not matched to a gene: 2. The CDR3 loop spans 14 amino acids.

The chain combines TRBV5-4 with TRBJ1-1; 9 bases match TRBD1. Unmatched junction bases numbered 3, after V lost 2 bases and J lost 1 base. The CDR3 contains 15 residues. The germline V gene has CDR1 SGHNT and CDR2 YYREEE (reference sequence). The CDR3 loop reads CASSLQGAGNTEAFF. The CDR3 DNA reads TGTGCCAGCAGCTTACAGGGGGCGGGGAACACTGAAGCTTTCTTT.

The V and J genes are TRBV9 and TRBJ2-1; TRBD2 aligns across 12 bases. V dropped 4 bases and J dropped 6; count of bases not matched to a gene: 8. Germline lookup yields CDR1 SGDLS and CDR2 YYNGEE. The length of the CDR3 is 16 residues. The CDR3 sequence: CASSPGSSGRGNEQFF. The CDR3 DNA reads TGTGCCAGCAGCCCTGGATCTAGCGGGAGGGGCAATGAGCAGTTCTTC. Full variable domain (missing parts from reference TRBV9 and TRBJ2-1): DSGVTQTPKHLITATGQRVTLRCSPRSGDLSVYWYQQSLDQGLQFLIQYYNGEERAKGNILERFSAQQFPDLHSELNLSSLELGDSALYFCASSPGSSGRGNEQFFGPGTRLTVL.

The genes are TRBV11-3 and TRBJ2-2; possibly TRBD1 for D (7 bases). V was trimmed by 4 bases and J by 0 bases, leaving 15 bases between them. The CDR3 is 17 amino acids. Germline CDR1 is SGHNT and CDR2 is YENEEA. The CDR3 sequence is CASSWRGQLPNTGELFF. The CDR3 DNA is TGTGCCAGCAGCTGGAGGGGACAGCTCCCGAACACCGGGGAGCTGTTTTTT.

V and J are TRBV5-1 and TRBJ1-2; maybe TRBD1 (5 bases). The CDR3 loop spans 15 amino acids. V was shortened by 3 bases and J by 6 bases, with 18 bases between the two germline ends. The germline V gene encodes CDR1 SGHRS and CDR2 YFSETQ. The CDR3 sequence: CASSSDTGLRNGYTF. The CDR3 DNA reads TGCGCCAGCAGCTCAGATACGGGACTGAGGAATGGCTACACCTTC. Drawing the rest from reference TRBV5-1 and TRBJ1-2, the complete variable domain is KAGVTQTPRYLIKTRGQQVTLSCSPISGHRSVSWYQQTPGQGLQFLFEYFSETQRNKGNFPGRFSGRQFSNSRSEMNVSTLELGDSALYLCASSSDTGLRNGYTFGSGTRLTVV.

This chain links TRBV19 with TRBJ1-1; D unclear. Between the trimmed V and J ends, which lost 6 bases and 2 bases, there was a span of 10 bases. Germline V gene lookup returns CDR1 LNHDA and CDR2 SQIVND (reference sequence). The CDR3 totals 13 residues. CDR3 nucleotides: TGTGCCAGTAGCCCGTTTTCTAACACTGAAGCTTTCTTT. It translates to CASSPFSNTEAFF.

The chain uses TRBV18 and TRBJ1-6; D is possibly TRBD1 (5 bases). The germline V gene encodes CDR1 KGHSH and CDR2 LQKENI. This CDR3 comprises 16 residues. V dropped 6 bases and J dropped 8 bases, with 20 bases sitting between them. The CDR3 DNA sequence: TGTGCCAGCTCCCCCACTTTCAGTGGAGGGGATTCACCCCTCCACTTT. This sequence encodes CASSPTFSGGDSPLHF.

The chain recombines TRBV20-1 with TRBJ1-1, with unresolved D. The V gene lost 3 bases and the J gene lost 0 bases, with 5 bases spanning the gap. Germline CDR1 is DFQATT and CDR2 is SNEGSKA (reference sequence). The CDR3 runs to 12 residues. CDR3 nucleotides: TGCAGTGCTAGTCAGGTGAACACTGAAGCTTTCTTT. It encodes CSASQVNTEAFF.

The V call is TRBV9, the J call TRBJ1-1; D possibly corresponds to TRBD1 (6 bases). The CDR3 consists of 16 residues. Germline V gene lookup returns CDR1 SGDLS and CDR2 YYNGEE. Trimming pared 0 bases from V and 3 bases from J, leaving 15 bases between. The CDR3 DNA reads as TGTGCCAGCAGCGTAGGAGGGGGTTCTACGGACACTGAAGCTTTCTTT. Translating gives CASSVGGGSTDTEAFF.

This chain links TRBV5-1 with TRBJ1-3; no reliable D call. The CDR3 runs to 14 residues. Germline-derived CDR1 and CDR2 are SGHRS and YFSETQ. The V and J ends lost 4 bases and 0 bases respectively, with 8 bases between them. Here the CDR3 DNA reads TGCGCCAGCAGCGCCGGGAGCTCTGGAAACACCATATATTTT. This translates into CASSAGSSGNTIYF.

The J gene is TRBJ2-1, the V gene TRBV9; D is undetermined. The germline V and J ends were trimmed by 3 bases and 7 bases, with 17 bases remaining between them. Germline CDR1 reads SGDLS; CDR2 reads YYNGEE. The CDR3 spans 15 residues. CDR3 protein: CASSGRPGARNEQFF. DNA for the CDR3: TGTGCCAGCAGCGGGCGTCCGGGTGCTCGGAATGAGCAGTTCTTC.

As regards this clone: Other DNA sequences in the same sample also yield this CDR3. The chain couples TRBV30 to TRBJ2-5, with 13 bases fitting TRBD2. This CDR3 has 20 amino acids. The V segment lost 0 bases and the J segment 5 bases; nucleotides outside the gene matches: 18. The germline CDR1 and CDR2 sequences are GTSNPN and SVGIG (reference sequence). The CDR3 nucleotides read TGTGCCTGGAGTGTATTGAGGACTAGCGGGAGCCCACGAATGTGGGAGACCCAGTACTTC. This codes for CAWSVLRTSGSPRMWETQYF.

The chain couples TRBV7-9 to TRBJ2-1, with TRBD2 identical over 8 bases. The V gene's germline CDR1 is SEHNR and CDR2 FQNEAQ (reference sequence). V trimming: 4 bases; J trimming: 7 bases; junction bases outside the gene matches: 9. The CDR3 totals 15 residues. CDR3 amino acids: CASSSGTRGTNEQFF. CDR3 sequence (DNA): TGTGCCAGCAGCTCGGGGACTAGGGGGACGAATGAGCAGTTCTTC.

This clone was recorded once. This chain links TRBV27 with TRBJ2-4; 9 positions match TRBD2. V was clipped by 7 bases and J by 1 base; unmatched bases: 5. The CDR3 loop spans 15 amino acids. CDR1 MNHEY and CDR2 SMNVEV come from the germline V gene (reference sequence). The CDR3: CASTPGTSAKNIQYF. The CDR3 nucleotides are TGTGCCAGCACTCCCGGGACTAGCGCCAAAAACATTCAGTACTTC.

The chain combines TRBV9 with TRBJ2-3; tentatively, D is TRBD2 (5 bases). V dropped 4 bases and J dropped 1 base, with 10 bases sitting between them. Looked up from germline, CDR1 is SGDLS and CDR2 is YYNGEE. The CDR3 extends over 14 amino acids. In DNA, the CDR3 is TGTGCCAGCAGCAGTACCGGGGGCACAGATACGCAGTATTTT. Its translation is CASSSTGGTDTQYF. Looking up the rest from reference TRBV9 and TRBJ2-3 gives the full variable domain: DSGVTQTPKHLITATGQRVTLRCSPRSGDLSVYWYQQSLDQGLQFLIQYYNGEERAKGNILERFSAQQFPDLHSELNLSSLELGDSALYFCASSSTGGTDTQYFGPGTRLTVL.